This T cell receptor beta chain was recovered during a study of CD8 T cells in ankylosing spondylitis. Study-level points and caveats: It was reported that disease-linked clones were significantly enriched in matched ankylosing spondylitis synovial fluid. Earlier literature documents some of the motif variants in reactive arthritis synovial fluid and blood. Disease-linked clones displayed a CD8+ phenotype and appeared relatively rarely in peripheral blood. Within ankylosing spondylitis blood, a TCR beta motif made up of seven or eight highly homologous variants appeared to be characteristic.

Turning to this clonotype: Antigen unknown.

The authors made TCR beta libraries by quantitative 5'-RACE with molecular barcodes. TCRdb reprocessed the 5' RACE reads via MiXCR and lists one record per CDR3 protein. The data contain 400,000 or so distinct CDR3 sequences, 25% to 30% of them singletons. Sample: blood, either unsorted or a sorted T cell fraction (not recorded which). This TCR was recovered from a male donor with ankylosing spondylitis.

CDR3 in amino acids: CASSALGDTQYF. The CDR3 coding sequence is TGTGCCAGCAGTGCCCTAGGAGATACGCAGTATTTT. V usage is TRBV12-3 or TRBV12-4 and J usage is TRBJ2-3, with unresolved D. This CDR3 has 12 amino acids. The V end lost 5 bases, the J end lost 5 bases, and 8 bases lay between the germline ends.